Here is one TCR beta chain with its context. The data are from a study of blood T cell repertoires in COVID-19. Study background: COVID-19 samples from acute and convalescent phases originated in the United States, Italy and Spain. Nucleic acid was either cDNA or gDNA, and it came from T cells, B-cell-depleted T cells, or PBMCs.

Source study methods: Reference gene primers were amplified, and this amplification served to estimate nucleated cell counts. Produced via immunoSEQ multiplex PCR; TCRdb's table is partial and in-frame only. The D gene and trimming were derived from the DNA, and the V and J assignments and clone size from that table. Of about 140,000 clones listed, 80% to 90% are singletons. The origin of this receptor is a woman between 45 and 65 years old with acute or convalescent COVID-19. The sequenced sample was peripheral blood.

Here the CDR3 reads CASSKPRGQQFF. In DNA form, the CDR3 reads TGTGCCAGCAGTAAGCCCCGGGGTCAGCAGTTCTTC. The chain employs TRBV6-2 or TRBV6-3 and TRBJ2-1, with D possibly being TRBD2 (5 bases). The germline gives CDR1 MNHEY, CDR2 SVGEGT. Between the trimmed V and J ends, which lost 5 bases and 11 bases, there was a span of 13 bases. The CDR3 covers 12 residues.